These 9 T cell receptor beta chains share one sample of origin, sequenced in a study of T cells in Graves' hyperthyroidism and ophthalmopathy. There were TCR beta CDR3 regions amplified from RNA transcripts. A set of HTBI primers served as the primers for a first-round RT-PCR of the TCR CDR3. Via MiXCR, TCRdb re-called the multiplex PCR reads, giving one row per CDR3 protein. Of more than 500,000 distinct CDR3 sequences in the sample, around 16% were seen once. Sequencing was performed on blood. The receptors originated from a young woman with Graves' ophthalmopathy.

A few counts support this clonotype. This chain joins TRBV10-3 and TRBJ1-4; possibly TRBD1 for D (6 bases). Trimming took off 3 bases at V and 0 bases at J, with 8 bases between the two ends. The germline V gene encodes CDR1 ENHRY and CDR2 SYGVKD. CDR3 length equals 15 residues. CDR3: CAISEQGATNEKLFF. In DNA form, the CDR3 reads TGTGCCATCAGTGAACAGGGAGCAACTAATGAAAAACTGTTTTTT.

This clonotype was detected many times. The chain employs TRBV20-1 and TRBJ2-1; tentative D call: TRBD2 (6 bases). The V and J ends lost 1 base and 7 bases respectively, with 20 bases between them. CDR3 length: 16 residues. Germline loops: CDR1 DFQATT, CDR2 SNEGSKA (reference sequence). The DNA for the CDR3 is TGCAGTGCTAGAGTCCCGTCGCGGGGACTTCCGAATGAGCAGTTCTTC. This codes for CSARVPSRGLPNEQFF.

The V and J genes are TRBV20-1 and TRBJ2-7, with 7 bases aligning to TRBD1. After removal of 4 bases from V and 1 base from J, the junction contained 4 bases not matched to a gene. The CDR3 sequence is 13 residues long. Germline-derived CDR1 and CDR2 are DFQATT and SNEGSKA (reference sequence). The DNA of the CDR3 is TGCAGTGCTACTAGGACAGGATCCTACGAGCAGTACTTC. Translation gives CSATRTGSYEQYF.

This clonotype was seen repeatedly, ten times or more. The V call is TRBV6-6, the J call TRBJ1-5; a possible D gene is TRBD1 (6 bases). CDR1 and CDR2 (germline): MNHNY, SVGAGI (reference sequence). V lost 2 bases and J lost 0, with 14 bases in between. This CDR3 is built from 17 residues. The CDR3 DNA reads as TGTGCCAGCAGTTACACCGGGACAAAATATAGCAATCAGCCCCAGCATTTT. Protein sequence: CASSYTGTKYSNQPQHF.

Ten or more counts support this clonotype. The rearrangement uses TRBV28 and TRBJ2-2; D might be TRBD1 (6 bases). Looked up from germline, CDR1 is MDHEN and CDR2 is SYDVKM. The CDR3 spans 15 residues. Trimming shortened V by 5 bases and J by 7 bases, and 17 bases separated the two germline ends. CDR3 residues: CASSASGAQGGELFF. The CDR3 DNA reads as TGTGCCAGCAGTGCCTCGGGCGCACAGGGCGGGGAGCTGTTTTTT. The complete variable domain, with remaining parts taken from reference TRBV28 and TRBJ2-2, reads DVKVTQSSRYLVKRTGEKVFLECVQDMDHENMFWYRQDPGLGLRLIYFSYDVKMKEKGDIPEGYSVSREKKERFSLILESASTNQTSMYLCASSASGAQGGELFFGEGSRLTVL.

This clonotype has a handful of counts. The chain combines TRBV7-2 with TRBJ2-7; possibly TRBD1 or TRBD2 for D (5 bases each). V lost 5 bases to trimming and J lost 6 bases, with 20 bases between them. Germline CDR1 reads SGHTA; CDR2 reads FQGNSA. The CDR3 runs to 15 residues. The CDR3 protein is CASSQPGPGTGEQYF. For the CDR3, the DNA is TGTGCCAGCAGCCAACCGGGGCCCGGAACGGGCGAGCAGTACTTC.

Only a few counts were recorded for this clonotype. V is TRBV12-3 or TRBV12-4 and J is TRBJ2-5; D call uncertain. Between the trimmed V and J ends, which lost 6 bases and 5 bases, there was a span of 13 bases. The CDR3 length is 13 residues. CDR3 bases: TGTGCCAGCAGCCCTACTTCTAGGGAGACCCAGTACTTC. Protein: CASSPTSRETQYF.

This clonotype was detected ten times or more. This chain connects TRBV6-1 to TRBJ1-5; D perhaps matches TRBD1 (5 bases). CDR1 is MNHNS, CDR2 SASEGT, per germline. The CDR3 runs to 15 residues. Trimming removed 7 bases from V and 2 bases from J, with 15 bases in between. CDR3 coding DNA: TGTGCCAGCACGTACAGGAGGGCGGGCAATCAGCCCCAGCATTTT. It translates to CASTYRRAGNQPQHF.

In its sample, this clonotype was seen a few times. The V and J genes are TRBV6-5 and TRBJ2-7, with 7 bases identical to TRBD1. The CDR3 runs 15 residues. CDR1 is MNHEY, CDR2 SVGAGI, per germline. Trimming cost V 2 bases and J 7 bases; bases outside gene matches: 11. As DNA, the CDR3 is TGTGCCAGCAGTTACCGGGGACAGACCCCTAATGAGCAGTACTTC. Translation: CASSYRGQTPNEQYF.